Below, one T cell receptor beta chain is given with its context. This clone was counted once. No antigen is known for it. Base qualities are missing; no much larger clone stands one base away. This sample is drawn from a study of blood T cell repertoires in COVID-19 (dated by TCRdb to the early 2020s). About the investigation overall: Collaborator samples came from the United States, Italy and Spain and covered acute and convalescent phases of COVID-19. The material from the prospective study consisted of cDNA or gDNA derived from T cells, B-cell-depleted T cells, or PBMCs. Subjects who had been exposed to COVID-19, were actively infected with it, or had recovered from it provided the deeply sampled blood TCRbeta repertoires that made up the dataset. The repertoires were made available in a free public database intended to serve as a resource for research on the immune response to SARS-CoV-2. The samples were drawn from the first 160 participants of the ongoing ImmuneRACE study and from 950 to 1,500 subjects provided by 6 global collaborators. Sample metadata almost always included a de-identified subject ID, COVID-19 status, age in years and sex. Where available, HLA class I and class II types were obtained from metadata supplied by the sample provider rather than from assay-based typing. Findings and caveats that apply to the study as a whole: The quantity of clinical and demographic metadata differed by source and by participant and was supplied without curation.

TCRbeta CDR3 regions were amplified from genomic DNA using the immunoSEQ Assay, a bias-controlled multiplex PCR. Regarding the original processing steps: Nucleated cell counts per sample were estimated from amplification of reference gene primers within the assay. To quantify the absolute abundance of each unique TCRbeta CDR3 rearrangement, sequence reads were collapsed and filtered. For each sample, productive Simpson clonality was calculated by taking the square root of Simpson's diversity index across productive rearrangements. What TCRdb holds here is the immuneACCESS table cut down to in-frame rearrangements. Part of the clones is not present; checked against another copy, under half of the missing clones reflect an unresolved V gene, and the others are unexplained. The V and J calls and clone size come from that table; D and trimming were worked out from the DNA. The sample contains fewer than 250,000 clones, 70% to 85% of them found a single time. The ten largest clones add up to roughly 1.8% of the sample.

The germline ends are 11 bases apart after V is trimmed by 0 bases and J by 0 bases. CDR1 MNHEY and CDR2 SVGAGI are derived from the germline V gene. From the cysteine up to the phenylalanine, the CDR3 has a length of 16 residues. Of all the DNA, just the CDR3 is kept, 48 bases in frame from base 1. In the prospective study, participants were 18 to 89 years old, resided in about two dozen geographic areas of the United States, and were enrolled through a virtual design. In the prospective study, cohorts were assigned on the basis of participant-reported clinical history obtained from a screening survey and a study questionnaire. ImmuneRACE Cohort 3 recovered participants were defined by two consecutive negative NP/OP PCR tests, healthcare professional clearance, or symptom resolution. Mobile phlebotomists in the prospective study collected whole blood, serum and a nasopharyngeal or oropharyngeal swab from every participant. Participants in the prospective study had the option to provide additional blood draws and questionnaires over an approximately 2-month period. Before DNA extraction, prospective study blood samples were shipped either frozen or at room temperature.

Sample: PBMCs or T cells enriched from blood (not recorded which). This sequence was found in a man in his 60s who had recovered from COVID-19. This receptor chain uses TRBV6-5 and TRBJ1-2, with a weak D call of TRBD1 (6 bases match). The CDR3 region has the sequence CASSYSGTTANYGYTF. In nucleotides, the sequence is TGTGCCAGCAGTTACTCTGGGACAACAGCTAACTATGGCTACACCTTC.